The next 21 T cell receptor beta chains were all read from a single sample in a study of cytomegalovirus exposure and HLA in healthy donors. PCR used 60 Vbeta primers and 13 Jbeta primers. Some clones are missing from TCRdb's copy, which holds only in-frame ones; the method was immunoSEQ multiplex PCR. The table records approximately 220,000 clones, about 80% of them present only once. Sequenced input: PBMCs. The source is a man aged 35-49 years in good health and CMV-seropositive.

In this sample, this clone turned up once. The gene calls are TRBV4-2 and TRBJ1-1; 7 bases agree with TRBD1. Germline V gene data show CDR1 as LGHNA and CDR2 as YNFKEQ. The trim removed 5 bases at V and 1 base at J, leaving 7 bases unmatched. CDR3 size: 15 residues. CDR3 DNA sequence: TGTGCCAGCAGCGATACAGGGACAGCGAACACTGAAGCTTTCTTT. It specifies CASSDTGTANTEAFF.

The chain has TRBV5-1 and TRBJ2-7, with TRBD1 as a possible D gene (6 bases). The length of the CDR3 is 14 residues. Germline values: CDR1 SGHRS, CDR2 YFSETQ. With 0 bases removed from V and 7 bases from J, the gap between germline ends came to 14 bases. The CDR3 coding sequence is TGCGCCAGCAGCTTGGGACAGGCTGCAAGAGAGCAGTACTTC. It yields the protein CASSLGQAAREQYF.

V and J are TRBV27 and TRBJ2-2; 10 bases are a match to TRBD2. This CDR3 spans 15 amino acids. V was pared by 6 bases and J by 7 bases, with 8 bases of the junction left unmatched. CDR1 and CDR2 from the germline V gene are MNHEY and SMNVEV (reference sequence). CDR3 protein: CASRGAGGGHGELFF. The CDR3 DNA is TGTGCCAGCAGGGGAGCGGGAGGGGGGCACGGGGAGCTGTTTTTT.

The chain joins TRBV5-1 to TRBJ1-2, with a tentative D call TRBD1 (5 bases). The V and J ends lost 5 bases and 6 bases respectively, with 17 bases between them. The CDR3 extends over 14 amino acids. From germline, CDR1 is SGHRS and CDR2 YFSETQ. The CDR3, as DNA: TGCGCCAGCAGGGAGGGACCTAAGGTGGATGGCTACACCTTC. This encodes CASREGPKVDGYTF.

This rearrangement joins TRBV9 to TRBJ2-3; 12 bases match TRBD2. The CDR3 consists of 15 residues. Per germline, CDR1 SGDLS and CDR2 YYNGEE. V lost 4 bases and J lost 6; bases outside the gene matches: 6. CDR3 coding DNA: TGTGCCAGCAGCTTCAGACTAGCGGGGGTGGATACGCAGTATTTT. Translated: CASSFRLAGVDTQYF.

This clone was seen more than once but under ten times. The V call is TRBV30, the J call TRBJ2-2, with TRBD2 matching over 10 bases. The CDR3 has 16 amino acids. Per the germline V gene, CDR1 is GTSNPN and CDR2 is SVGIG (reference sequence). With 5 bases clipped from V and 5 bases from J, the junction kept 11 bases outside the gene matches. In nucleotides, the CDR3 is TGTGCCTGGGATTCGGGATTGACTAGCGGGACCGGGGAGCTGTTTTTT. As protein: CAWDSGLTSGTGELFF.

This clone was observed a handful of times. V gene TRBV27 combines with J gene TRBJ2-3; TRBD2 aligns across 7 bases. With V trimmed by 1 base and J by 0 bases, 4 bases remained unmatched. The CDR3 spans 16 residues. Per the germline V gene, CDR1 is MNHEY and CDR2 is SMNVEV (reference sequence). CDR3 region: CASSLYTSDSTDTQYF. The CDR3 coding sequence is TGTGCCAGCAGTTTATACACTAGCGACAGCACAGATACGCAGTATTTT.

The chain recombines TRBV27 with TRBJ2-2; 14 bases map to TRBD2. The CDR3 contains 17 residues. After removal of 4 bases from V and 5 bases from J, the junction contained 6 bases not matched to a gene. CDR1 and CDR2 from the germline V gene are MNHEY and SMNVEV (reference sequence). The CDR3 nucleotides are TGTGCCAGCAGTTCGAGGGGACTAGCGGGAGATACCGGGGAGCTGTTTTTT. The encoded protein is CASSSRGLAGDTGELFF.

This chain uses TRBV19 with TRBJ2-5, with 8 positions matching TRBD1. The CDR3 is 14 amino acids. Germline V lookup: CDR1 LNHDA, CDR2 SQIVND (reference sequence). Germline trimming cut 7 bases from V and 0 bases from J; bases unmatched to any gene: 4. This CDR3 reads CASKPGQDQETQYF. DNA for the CDR3: TGTGCCAGTAAGCCGGGACAGGACCAAGAGACCCAGTACTTC.

The chain carries TRBV2 and TRBJ2-6; the D gene is possibly TRBD1 (6 bases). The CDR3 spans 16 residues. Germline CDR1 and CDR2: SNHLY and FYNNEI. Between the trimmed V and J ends, which lost 7 bases and 0 bases, there was a span of 13 bases. CDR3 sequence (DNA): TGTGCCAGCATCGCAGGGGCCCGCTCTGGGGCCAACGTCCTGACTTTC. Protein sequence: CASIAGARSGANVLTF. Combining the CDR3 with reference TRBV2 and TRBJ2-6 gives the whole variable domain EPEVTQTPSHQVTQMGQEVILRCVPISNHLYFYWYRQILGQKVEFLVSFYNNEISEKSEIFDDQFSVERPDGSNFTLKIRSTKLEDSAMYFCASIAGARSGANVLTFGAGSRLTVL.

This clone has a single count. The chain carries TRBV5-6 and TRBJ1-2; TRBD1 aligns across 7 bases. The germline CDR1 and CDR2 sequences are SGHDT and YYEEEE. The CDR3 spans 14 residues. Trimming cost V 1 base and J 4 bases; bases outside gene matches: 4. The CDR3 DNA reads TGTGCCAGCAGCTTGTTACAGGGGCTCTATGGCTACACCTTC. It is translated as CASSLLQGLYGYTF. The whole variable domain, remainder taken from reference TRBV5-6 and TRBJ1-2, is DAGVTQSPTHLIKTRGQQVTLRCSPKSGHDTVSWYQQALGQGPQFIFQYYEEEERQRGNFPDRFSGHQFPNYSSELNVNALLLGDSALYLCASSLLQGLYGYTFGSGTRLTVV.

This clone was counted between two and nine times. The chain links TRBV30 to TRBJ2-5; TRBD2 is a possible D gene (5 bases). CDR1 is GTSNPN and CDR2 is SVGIG in the germline V gene (reference sequence). The V gene lost 0 bases and the J gene lost 7 bases, with 18 bases spanning the gap. The CDR3 is 15 residues long. DNA for the CDR3: TGTGCCTGGAGTGTAAACCGACCCAGCGGAGGGACCCAGTACTTC. Protein product: CAWSVNRPSGGTQYF.

The gene calls are TRBV27 and TRBJ2-3; TRBD2 aligns across 14 bases. Trimming took 1 base from V and 2 from J; bases not matched to a gene: 8. Germline lookup yields CDR1 MNHEY and CDR2 SMNVEV (reference sequence). CDR3 size: 19 residues. As DNA, the CDR3 is TGTGCCAGCAGTTTATTGACTAGCGGGAGGGCCGGGTTCACAGATACGCAGTATTTT. Translation: CASSLLTSGRAGFTDTQYF.

The chain uses TRBV10-3 and TRBJ2-1, with 11 bases fitting TRBD2. Germline CDR1 and CDR2: ENHRY and SYGVKD. The junction had 13 bases not matched to a gene; V was cut back by 6 bases and J by 0 bases. The CDR3 runs 19 residues. CDR3 nucleotide sequence: TGTGCCATCAGGGGGACTAGCGGCTCAGTGGGGAGCTCCTACAATGAGCAGTTCTTC. This sequence encodes CAIRGTSGSVGSSYNEQFF.

The gene calls are TRBV15 and TRBJ2-1, with D maybe TRBD1 (5 bases). Trimming removed 3 bases at V and 3 bases at J, with 9 bases between. Germline V CDR1 and CDR2: LNHNV, YYDKDF (reference sequence). This CDR3 region has 14 residues. The CDR3 loop reads CATSRSGFYNEQFF. The CDR3 coding sequence is TGTGCCACCAGCAGGTCAGGGTTCTACAATGAGCAGTTCTTC.

The rearrangement joins TRBV7-8 to TRBJ1-5; tentative D call: TRBD1 (6 bases). The CDR3 has 14 residues. The germline V and J ends were trimmed by 5 bases and 4 bases, with 12 bases remaining between them. CDR1 and CDR2 (germline): SGHVS, FQNEAQ. CDR3 residues: CASSGIQGNQPQHF. CDR3 coding DNA: TGTGCCAGCAGCGGCATTCAGGGGAATCAGCCCCAGCATTTT.

The gene calls are TRBV2 and TRBJ1-6; D is possibly TRBD1 (5 bases). This CDR3 has 15 amino acids. V dropped 0 bases and J dropped 6 bases, with 9 bases sitting between them. Germline-derived CDR1 and CDR2 are SNHLY and FYNNEI. The CDR3 region has the DNA TGTGCCAGCAGTGAAGCGGTGCAGGGTAATTCACCCCTCCACTTT. Translating gives CASSEAVQGNSPLHF.

The chain employs TRBV19 and TRBJ1-1; tentative D call: TRBD1 (5 bases). Trimming pared 1 base from V and 0 bases from J, leaving 9 bases between. This CDR3 region has 15 residues. Germline V lookup: CDR1 LNHDA, CDR2 SQIVND (reference sequence). CDR3 amino acids: CASSIVDSLNTEAFF. The CDR3 nucleotides read TGTGCCAGTAGTATAGTTGACAGCTTGAACACTGAAGCTTTCTTT.

The CDR3 loop is CASSTGQGVKPQHF. The CDR3 DNA is TGTGCCAGCTCAACGGGACAGGGGGTTAAGCCCCAGCATTTT. The chain employs TRBV18 and TRBJ1-5; 11 positions match TRBD1. CDR3 length: 14 residues. V was clipped by 5 bases and J by 8 bases; unmatched bases: 5. Per germline, CDR1 KGHSH and CDR2 LQKENI.

This sequence joins TRBV7-9 and TRBJ1-1; TRBD1 agrees at 7 bases. This CDR3 has 15 amino acids. J gave up 0 bases and V 5 bases, and 6 bases lay outside the gene matches. Germline V gives CDR1 SEHNR, CDR2 FQNEAQ (reference sequence). The CDR3 DNA is TGTGCCAGCAGCCCCTCCGGGACAGTGAACACTGAAGCTTTCTTT. Translation gives CASSPSGTVNTEAFF. Filled out from reference TRBV7-9 and TRBJ1-1, the complete variable domain reads DTGVSQNPRHKITKRGQNVTFRCDPISEHNRLYWYRQTLGQGPEFLTYFQNEAQLEKSRLLSDRFSAERPKGSFSTLEIQRTEQGDSAMYLCASSPSGTVNTEAFFGQGTRLTVV.

The V gene is TRBV7-2, the J gene TRBJ2-2, with D possibly matching TRBD1 (6 bases). V lost 6 bases to trimming and J lost 6 bases, with 14 bases between them. The CDR3 runs to 14 residues. Germline V gene sequence: CDR1 SGHTA, CDR2 FQGNSA. Written as DNA, the CDR3 is TGTGCCAGCAGACGCTACAGGGTGGCCGGGGAGCTGTTTTTT. Protein sequence: CASRRYRVAGELFF.